Below, one TCR beta chain is given with its context. The antigen is not known. The data were taken from a study of long-term antiretroviral therapy in people with HIV. As for the study in general: It was about a decade before the 2015 immediate-ART recommendation that the earliest samples were taken. Findings of the study overall: All time points showed a repertoire dominated by clones expanded before ART. Nothing was known about ART adherence, viral resistance or changes in therapy.

Runs used v3.0 of the immunoSEQ assay and were done at survey level. Sequencing used immunoSEQ multiplex PCR; TCRdb keeps in-frame clones, though not all of them. The sample contains tens of thousands of clones, about 90% of which appear only once. The germline CDR1 and CDR2 sequences are LNHDA and SQIVND (reference sequence). The ends lost 5 bases at V and 2 bases at J; junction bases unmatched: 5. The CDR3 consists of 14 residues. Sequences were derived from unsorted PBMCs, sampled 1.8 years after starting antiretroviral therapy. The TCR sequence derives from a woman younger than 35 with HIV. This chain uses TRBV19 with TRBJ2-7; 8 nucleotides match TRBD1. For the CDR3, the DNA is TGTGCCAGTAGTTTCGCGACAGGGGCCTACGAGCAGTACTTC. Its protein is CASSFATGAYEQYF.